A selection of T cell receptor beta chains follows, all from one sample in a study of vaccination and CD4 T cells after COVID-19. No antigen has been identified for these receptors. TCRdb reprocessed the PCR reads via MiXCR and lists one record per CDR3 protein. Of about 3,300 distinct CDR3 sequences detected, around three quarters appear once; the ten largest clones hold around 26%. Material for sequencing was CD4+ T cells from blood, cultured in vitro. Receptors originate from a human donor who had recovered from COVID-19. Both conserved end residues are part of each CDR3.

v_call	cdr3_aa
TRBV19	CASSPGGQGTNYGYTF
TRBV20-1	CSGAGGQVEAFF
TRBV2	CASGRGREETQYF
TRBV5-5	CASSTTGLMNTEAFF
TRBV7-2	CASSAAGTAISVEQFF
TRBV6-4	CASRADRNYGYTF
TRBV20-1	CSVTGGVDEQYF
TRBV24-1	CATSAGETQYF
TRBV5-5	CASSPEGTGLYEQYF
TRBV7-3	CASSPTGPVGNTIYF
TRBV7-3	CASSLMTGTVQDTQYF
TRBV7-2	CASSLGQTNTEAFF
TRBV2	CASASGGASEQFF
TRBV7-9	CAFPRDRVGYGYTF
TRBV7-2	CATMGGGVRLYF
TRBV5-1	CASSSGGGKRNEKLFF
TRBV19	CASSSGRGGGYTF
TRBV12-3/TRBV12-4	CASTRTGGNSPLHF
TRBV12-3/TRBV12-4	CASSFDRVETQYF
TRBV20-1	CSARGGRGRGTEAFF
TRBV7-6	CASSSGLAGMTLTDTQYF
TRBV2	CASSARAATGLLYGYTF
TRBV6-1	CASRGGSGADTQYF
TRBV20-1	CSGGTGIFYAQYF
TRBV20-1	CSARDGSLNTEAFF
TRBV7-2	CASSPWDSFNQPQHF
TRBV20-1	CSAPDRYGYTF
TRBV12-3/TRBV12-4	CASRGTATDTQYF
TRBV6-5	CASSYSIGTGNTEAFF
TRBV2	CAGGLDYGYTF
TRBV29-1	CSVVVGQGQPQHF
TRBV7-9	CASSLDSQPQHF